This T cell receptor beta chain is from a study of control samples from healthy donors and cancer patients. The data were produced by immunoSEQ multiplex PCR, yet TCRdb's version contains in-frame clones alone and is incomplete. The repertoire has some 130,000 clones, roughly 89% of them found once; the top ten carry 11%. The germline V gene encodes CDR1 SGHNT and CDR2 YYREEE (reference sequence). V trimming: 4 bases; J trimming: 3 bases; junction bases outside the gene matches: 8. The CDR3 extends over 15 amino acids. The sample was blood. V and J are TRBV5-4 and TRBJ2-7; 9 bases are shared with TRBD1. This TCR derives from a man aged 25-45 years in good health. This chain's CDR3 is CASSGGTGFFYEQYF. The CDR3 DNA follows: TGTGCCAGCAGCGGAGGGACAGGGTTCTTCTACGAGCAGTACTTC.